This T cell receptor (beta chain) came from a study of OX40 agonist ivuxolimab in advanced cancers. Whole-study context: At 0.01 to 10 mg/kg, ivuxolimab was administered intravenously to patients every 2 weeks. Earlier anti-PD-1, anti-PD-L1 or anti-CTLA-4 therapy was permitted; roughly 37% had received some.

Assay used: immunoSEQ multiplex PCR; TCRdb lists only in-frame clones, some missing. There are over 60,000 clones in the sample; 84% occur only once, and 2% to 3% lies in the top ten. CDR1 is LGHNT and CDR2 is FRNRAP in the germline V gene. The CDR3 consists of 11 residues. With 5 bases removed from V and 7 bases from J, the gap between germline ends came to 8 bases. As for this clone: Its antigen remains unknown.

Study-level points and caveats: There were, on average, more expanded clones in CD8+ T cells than in CD4+. Partial responders dosed at 0.1-3.0 mg/kg displayed clonal expansion ranking among the lowest.

The source is an adult with an advanced solid tumor such as melanoma, head and neck, liver or kidney cancer. The V call is TRBV12-5, the J call TRBJ1-1, with D unclear. Sequenced material: CD4+ or CD8+ T cells sorted from blood, taken in a trial of the OX40 agonist ivuxolimab. The CDR3 is CASGQTGEAFF. For the CDR3, the DNA is TGTGCTAGTGGTCAGACCGGTGAAGCTTTCTTT.